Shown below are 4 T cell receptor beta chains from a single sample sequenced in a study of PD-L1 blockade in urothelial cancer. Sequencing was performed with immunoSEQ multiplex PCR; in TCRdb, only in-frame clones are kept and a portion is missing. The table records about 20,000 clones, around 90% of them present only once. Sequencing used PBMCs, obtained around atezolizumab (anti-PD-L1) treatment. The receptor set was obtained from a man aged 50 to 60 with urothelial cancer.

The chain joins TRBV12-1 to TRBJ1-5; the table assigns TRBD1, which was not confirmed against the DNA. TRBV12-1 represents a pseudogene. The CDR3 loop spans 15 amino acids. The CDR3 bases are TGTGCCAGCAGCTTTGACAGGGCCCGCAATCAGCCCCAGCATTTT. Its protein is CASSFDRARNQPQHF.

In DNA form, the CDR3 reads TGTGCCAGCAGCTCACCCCAGGGAAACTATGGCTACACCTTC. Amino acids: CASSSPQGNYGYTF. This sequence joins TRBV13 and TRBJ1-2; a possible D gene is TRBD1 (5 bases). This CDR3 is built from 14 residues. Germline CDR1 is PRHDT and CDR2 is FYEKMQ (reference sequence). Trimming pared 4 bases from V and 2 bases from J, leaving 11 bases between. Drawing the rest from reference TRBV13 and TRBJ1-2, the complete variable domain is AAGVIQSPRHLIKEKRETATLKCYPIPRHDTVYWYQQGPGQDPQFLISFYEKMQSDKGSIPDRFSAQQFSDYHSELNMSSLELGDSALYFCASSSPQGNYGYTFGSGTRLTVV.

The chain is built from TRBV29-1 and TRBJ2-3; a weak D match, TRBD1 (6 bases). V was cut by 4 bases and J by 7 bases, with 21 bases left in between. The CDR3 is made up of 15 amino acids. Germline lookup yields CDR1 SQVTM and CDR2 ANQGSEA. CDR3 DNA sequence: TGCAGCGTTGGTGGACAGCCCAGTATCACTTATACGCAGTATTTT. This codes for CSVGGQPSITYTQYF.

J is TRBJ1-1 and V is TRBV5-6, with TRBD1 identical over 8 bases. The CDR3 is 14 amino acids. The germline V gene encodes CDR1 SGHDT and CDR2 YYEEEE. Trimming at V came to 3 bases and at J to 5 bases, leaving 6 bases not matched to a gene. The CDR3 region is CASSSQGGATEAFF. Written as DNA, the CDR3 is TGTGCCAGCAGCTCACAGGGGGGGGCAACTGAAGCTTTCTTT.